This is a list of T cell receptor beta chains from one sample in a study of T cells in Graves' hyperthyroidism and ophthalmopathy. TCRdb fed the multiplex PCR reads into MiXCR, producing one record per CDR3 protein. Of some 570,000 distinct CDR3 sequences in the sample, around 14% are singletons; the top ten hold more than 6%. The sequencing sample was made of blood. These receptors were taken from a woman younger than 35 with Graves' ophthalmopathy. The CDR3 runs from the conserved cysteine through the conserved F or W. D genes are given only for firm matches. Clone size, where shown, is once, few, many, or a class for clones that have expanded.

D gene	J gene	clone size	V gene	CDR3 DNA	CDR3 protein
TRBD1	TRBJ1-1	many	TRBV29-1	TGCAGCGTCCGAATTCAGGGGGGGACCACTGAAGCTTTCTTT	CSVRIQGGTTEAFF
-	TRBJ2-1	-	TRBV14	TGTGCCAGCAGCCGCGACAGGCCGGAGGAAATAGACAATGAGCAGTTCTTC	CASSRDRPEEIDNEQFF
-	TRBJ1-4	few	TRBV18	TGTGCCAGCTCACCGCGCAGGATCCAGGGCACTAATGAAAAACTGTTTTTT	CASSPRRIQGTNEKLFF
-	TRBJ2-1	-	TRBV6-2/TRBV6-3	TGTGCCAGCCGATACCATGGGGGGTACTACAATGAGCAGTTCTTC	CASRYHGGYYNEQFF
TRBD2	TRBJ2-3	-	TRBV7-2	TGTGCCAGCAGCTTAATTTTAGCGGGAGCAGATACGCAGTATTTT	CASSLILAGADTQYF
TRBD1	TRBJ2-4	-	TRBV5-6	TGTGCCAGCAGCCCCTGGGACAGAGCAGGAAACATTCAGTACTTC	CASSPWDRAGNIQYF
-	TRBJ2-5	many	TRBV3-1	TGTGCCAGCAGCCCGGCCTGGACAGCCAGGGAGACCCAGTACTTC	CASSPAWTARETQYF
TRBD1	TRBJ2-2	-	TRBV24-1	TGTGCCACCAGTGATTCCTACGACAGGGGGCGTTACACCGGGGAGCTGTTTTTT	CATSDSYDRGRYTGELFF
TRBD1	TRBJ1-1	many	TRBV2	TGTGCCAGCACGGGACAGGGAAACACTGAAGCTTTCTTT	CASTGQGNTEAFF
-	TRBJ2-3	many	TRBV20-1	TGCAGTGCTAGAGATCAGATGGTGACATTCACAGATACGCAGTATTTT	CSARDQMVTFTDTQYF
-	TRBJ2-7	many	TRBV7-9	TGTGCCAGCAGCTTAGCCCCTTCCCCTGAGCAGTACTTC	CASSLAPSPEQYF
TRBD1	TRBJ2-5	-	TRBV18	TGTGCCAGCTCACCTCCGGGACAGGGGGAGACCCAGTACTTC	CASSPPGQGETQYF
TRBD1	TRBJ2-7	-	TRBV20-1	TGCAGTGCTTCAGGGGGCGCTCGGTCCTACGAGCAGTACTTC	CSASGGARSYEQYF
-	TRBJ2-6	many	TRBV24-1	TGTGCCACCAGTGACTTGAGCTCTGGGGCCAACGTCCTGACTTTC	CATSDLSSGANVLTF
-	TRBJ1-2	many	TRBV20-1	TGCAGTGCTAGAGCGGGGGATTTCTATGGCTACACCTTC	CSARAGDFYGYTF
-	TRBJ2-1	many	TRBV27	TGTGCCAGCAAGGGGTACAGGGCACCCTACAATGAGCAGTTCTTC	CASKGYRAPYNEQFF
-	TRBJ2-5	many	TRBV30	TGTGCCTATTCTCAGGGCCCCCAAGAGACCCAGTACTTC	CAYSQGPQETQYF
TRBD2	TRBJ2-1	many	TRBV7-3	TGTGCCAGCAGCTTAAAGGGCGGGAGGACAGCCTACAATGAGCAGTTCTTC	CASSLKGGRTAYNEQFF
-	TRBJ2-1	few	TRBV29-1	TGCAGCGTTGTAGGAGGAAGGGATGCATACAATGAGCAGTTCTTC	CSVVGGRDAYNEQFF
TRBD1	TRBJ2-7	few	TRBV20-1	TGCAGTGCTCCGCGGACAGGGGGCTACGAGCAGTACTTC	CSAPRTGGYEQYF
TRBD1	TRBJ2-1	-	TRBV9	TGTGCCAGCAACTTGGCGGGCAGGGGGAATGAGCAGTTCTTC	CASNLAGRGNEQFF
-	TRBJ1-3	few	TRBV9	TGTGCCAGCAGCGCAAGCCGGGACATCTACTCTGGAAACACCATATATTTT	CASSASRDIYSGNTIYF
TRBD1	TRBJ2-1	few	TRBV6-1	TGTGCCAGCAGTAGACCCGGGACAGGGCTTAATGAGCAGTTCTTC	CASSRPGTGLNEQFF
-	TRBJ1-4	few	TRBV19	TGTGCCAGTAGTTCGGTGGGGGCTCCATCCGTCGGTGAAAAACTGTTTTTT	CASSSVGAPSVGEKLFF
-	TRBJ1-4	many	TRBV7-9	TGTGCCAGCAGCACTGGGGGCGCAACTAATGAAAAACTGTTTTTT	CASSTGGATNEKLFF
TRBD2	TRBJ2-2	many	TRBV6-1	TGTGCCAGCAGTGAAGGACTAGCGGGAGGCTCGAACACCGGGGAGCTGTTTTTT	CASSEGLAGGSNTGELFF
TRBD2	TRBJ2-5	many	TRBV4-2	TGTGCCAGCAGCGGGACTAGTGTAGAGACCCAGTACTTC	CASSGTSVETQYF
TRBD1	TRBJ2-7	many	TRBV28	TGTGCCAGCAGCACCGGGACAGGGACGCCCTACGAGCAGTACTTC	CASSTGTGTPYEQYF
-	TRBJ1-6	-	TRBV19	TGTGCCAGTAGTATAGACGGGGGCTATAATTCACCCCTCCACTTT	CASSIDGGYNSPLHF
TRBD1	TRBJ2-5	many	TRBV11-2	TGTGCCAGCACCCGGACAGGGACCCTCCAAGAGACCCAGTACTTC	CASTRTGTLQETQYF
-	TRBJ1-1	few	TRBV6-5	TGTGCCAGCAGTTACCCCGAACAGGGTACTGAAGCTTTCTTT	CASSYPEQGTEAFF
-	TRBJ2-4	many	TRBV28	TGTGCCAGCAGTTTGGCAGAAAACATTCAGTACTTC	CASSLAENIQYF
TRBD1	TRBJ1-2	-	TRBV24-1	TGTGCCACCAGTGAGGGGACAGGGGTTAGCTATGGCTACACCTTC	CATSEGTGVSYGYTF
-	TRBJ2-1	-	TRBV7-2	TGTGCCAGCAGCTTTCTTTCCGCAGGGGGTAGCGGGACCTACAATGAGCAGTTCTTC	CASSFLSAGGSGTYNEQFF
-	TRBJ2-7	few	TRBV4-2	TGTGCCAGCAGCCAAGAAGCCTGGGGTGTTGACTACGAGCAGTACTTC	CASSQEAWGVDYEQYF
TRBD1	TRBJ2-7	few	TRBV3-1	TGTGCCAGCAGCCAACCGGGACAGGGGGACTACGAGCAGTACTTC	CASSQPGQGDYEQYF
-	TRBJ1-2	few	TRBV7-2	TGTGCCAGCAGCTTCGGGCTCCCTTCCCCCTATGGCTACACCTTC	CASSFGLPSPYGYTF
TRBD1	TRBJ1-5	few	TRBV15	TGTGCCACCAGCAGAGATAGGGGACAGGGCAATCAGCCCCAGCATTTT	CATSRDRGQGNQPQHF
-	TRBJ1-2	many	TRBV27	TGTGCCAGCAGTCCTAAAATCGGGACTCATTATGGCTACACCTTC	CASSPKIGTHYGYTF
-	TRBJ2-5	many	TRBV7-2	TGTGCCAGCAGCTTATCCTCCATGTGGGAGACCCAGTACTTC	CASSLSSMWETQYF
-	TRBJ2-6	-	TRBV19	TGTGCCAGTAGTATGGCCGGTAGTACTGGGGCCAACGTCCTGACTTTC	CASSMAGSTGANVLTF
-	TRBJ2-7	-	TRBV4-1	TGCGCCAGCAGCCAAGCAGTTCTCGGCAGGACCTACGAGCAGTACTTC	CASSQAVLGRTYEQYF
-	TRBJ1-1	many	TRBV20-1	TGCAGTGCTCATGAGGGGAACACTGAAGCTTTCTTT	CSAHEGNTEAFF
TRBD1	TRBJ1-5	many	TRBV12-3/TRBV12-4	TGTGCCAGCAGTCCGATAACAGGGGGCAATCAGCCCCAGCATTTT	CASSPITGGNQPQHF
TRBD1	TRBJ1-2	few	TRBV29-1	TGCAGCGTTGAAGGGGGTGACAGGGCAGAATTCTATGGCTACACCTTC	CSVEGGDRAEFYGYTF
-	TRBJ1-1	-	TRBV14	TGTGCCAGCAGCTTAGTGGGAGTGACTGAAGCTTTCTTT	CASSLVGVTEAFF
TRBD2	TRBJ2-1	many	TRBV2	TGTGCCAGCAGTGAGGATGGCGGGAGCTCCTACAATGAGCAGTTCTTC	CASSEDGGSSYNEQFF
TRBD2	TRBJ2-3	many	TRBV12-3/TRBV12-4	TGTGCCAGCAGTAGCGGGAGCCCAGATACGCAGTATTTT	CASSSGSPDTQYF
TRBD1	TRBJ2-3	many	TRBV11-3	TGTGCCAGCAGCACTGGACAGGGGGTCTCAGATACGCAGTATTTT	CASSTGQGVSDTQYF
-	TRBJ1-2	few	TRBV24-1	TGTGCCACCAGTGATCCCACAGGGTCTCAATATGGCTACACCTTC	CATSDPTGSQYGYTF
-	TRBJ2-1	many	TRBV12-3/TRBV12-4	TGTGCCAGCAGTTTAACGGGGGGGACAGGGTACAATGAGCAGTTCTTC	CASSLTGGTGYNEQFF
-	TRBJ2-5	few	TRBV27	TGTGCCAGCAGTTTATCGGTAACGGGAGAAGAGACCCAGTGCTTC	CASSLSVTGEETQCF
-	TRBJ2-3	many	TRBV28	TGTGCCAGCAGCCCAATAGAACGGAGGACAGATACGCAGTATTTT	CASSPIERRTDTQYF
TRBD1	TRBJ2-3	many	TRBV27	TGTGCCAGCAGTTTACCAGGCCCACAGGGGCCCCGAGGAGATACGCAGTATTTT	CASSLPGPQGPRGDTQYF
TRBD1	TRBJ2-3	few	TRBV5-1	TGCGCCAGCAGCTTGTCTGGGACAGGGGGATGGGATACGCAGTATTTT	CASSLSGTGGWDTQYF
-	TRBJ2-4	-	TRBV20-1	TGCAGTGCTAGGAGACTAGGAACCGGCCTAGCCAAAAACATTCAGTACTTC	CSARRLGTGLAKNIQYF